This is a list of T cell receptor beta chains from one sample in a study of blood T cell repertoires in COVID-19. Libraries were prepared by immunoSEQ multiplex PCR; TCRdb keeps only in-frame clonotypes and omits some of them. This table has fewer than 500,000 clones, nearly 90% appearing once. The sample taken for sequencing was PBMCs or T cells enriched from blood (not recorded which). The receptors originated from a woman between 18 and 29 years old with acute COVID-19. CDR3s include the opening cysteine and the closing phenylalanine or tryptophan. Each record gives: D gene, clone size, V gene, J gene, CDR3 protein, CDR3 DNA. D genes are given only for firm matches. Only part of the rows carry a size: once, few, many, or a class if the clone is expanded.

>.|once|TRBV5-1|TRBJ1-3
CASSLEGGRNTIYF
TGCGCCAGCAGCTTGGAGGGAGGTAGAAACACCATATATTTT
>.|.|TRBV6-5|TRBJ2-7
CASSYGRLVEQYF
TGTGCCAGCAGTTACGGGAGGTTAGTCGAGCAGTACTTC
>TRBD1|.|TRBV7-9|TRBJ1-2
CASSSSRQGDYGYTF
TGTGCCAGCAGCAGCAGTAGACAGGGGGACTATGGCTACACCTTC
>.|.|TRBV5-1|TRBJ1-3
CASSLTLSGNTIYF
TGCGCCAGCAGCTTGACTCTCTCTGGAAACACCATATATTTT
>TRBD1|.|TRBV6-1|TRBJ2-7
CASIRSGTGAWEQYF
TGTGCCAGCATCCGATCCGGGACAGGGGCCTGGGAGCAGTACTTC
>TRBD1|.|TRBV7-9|TRBJ1-5
CAGQGWDQPQHF
TGTGCCGGACAGGGGTGGGACCAGCCCCAGCATTTT
>.|.|TRBV6-5|TRBJ1-1
CASRGGESSTEAFF
TGTGCCAGCAGAGGGGGGGAGTCCAGCACTGAAGCTTTCTTT
>.|.|TRBV5-4|TRBJ2-7
CASSLDGQSSYEQYF
TGTGCCAGCAGCCTGGATGGACAGAGCTCCTACGAGCAGTACTTC
>.|.|TRBV2|TRBJ1-6
CASSAGQSPLHF
TGTGCCAGCAGTGCAGGGCAATCACCCCTCCACTTT
>.|.|TRBV7-9|TRBJ1-4
CASSLEIREKLFF
TGTGCCAGCAGCTTAGAAATACGGGAAAAACTGTTTTTT
>.|.|TRBV5-1|TRBJ1-2
CASSLARRGGVGYTF
TGCGCCAGCAGCTTGGCCAGAAGGGGTGGAGTAGGCTACACCTTC
>.|.|TRBV29-1|TRBJ2-7
CSVAGAYEQYF
TGCAGCGTTGCAGGGGCATACGAGCAGTACTTC
>TRBD2|.|TRBV11-2|TRBJ2-5
CASGLAGGRGETQYF
TGTGCCAGCGGACTAGCGGGAGGGCGGGGAGAGACCCAGTACTTC
>TRBD2|.|TRBV7-2|TRBJ2-7
CASSLGRAYEQYF
TGTGCCAGCAGCCTTGGGAGGGCCTACGAGCAGTACTTC
>TRBD1|once|TRBV10-3|TRBJ1-1
CAISEPRTGYTEAFF
TGTGCCATCAGTGAGCCCCGGACAGGGTACACTGAAGCTTTCTTT
>.|.|TRBV6-5|TRBJ1-3
CASKQGFSGNTIYF
TGTGCCAGCAAACAGGGTTTCTCTGGAAACACCATATATTTT